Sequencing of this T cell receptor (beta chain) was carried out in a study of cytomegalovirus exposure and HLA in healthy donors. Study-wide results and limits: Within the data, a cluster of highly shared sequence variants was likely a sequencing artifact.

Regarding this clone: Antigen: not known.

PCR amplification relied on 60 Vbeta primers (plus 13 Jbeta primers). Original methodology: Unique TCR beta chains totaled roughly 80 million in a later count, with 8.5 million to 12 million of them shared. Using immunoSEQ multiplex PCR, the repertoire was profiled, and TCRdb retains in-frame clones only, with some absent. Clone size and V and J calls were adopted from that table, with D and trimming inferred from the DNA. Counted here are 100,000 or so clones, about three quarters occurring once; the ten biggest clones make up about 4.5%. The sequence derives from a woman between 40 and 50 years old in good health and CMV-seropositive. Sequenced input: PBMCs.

CDR3 sequence: CASSRGLPNTGELFF. The CDR3, as DNA: TGCGCCAGCAGCCGTGGACTACCGAACACCGGGGAGCTGTTTTTT. The rearrangement links TRBV4-3 to TRBJ2-2, with a weak D call TRBD2 (6 bases). V lost 4 bases and J lost 0, with 9 bases in between. Per germline, CDR1 LGHNA and CDR2 YSLEER. This CDR3 is built from 15 residues.